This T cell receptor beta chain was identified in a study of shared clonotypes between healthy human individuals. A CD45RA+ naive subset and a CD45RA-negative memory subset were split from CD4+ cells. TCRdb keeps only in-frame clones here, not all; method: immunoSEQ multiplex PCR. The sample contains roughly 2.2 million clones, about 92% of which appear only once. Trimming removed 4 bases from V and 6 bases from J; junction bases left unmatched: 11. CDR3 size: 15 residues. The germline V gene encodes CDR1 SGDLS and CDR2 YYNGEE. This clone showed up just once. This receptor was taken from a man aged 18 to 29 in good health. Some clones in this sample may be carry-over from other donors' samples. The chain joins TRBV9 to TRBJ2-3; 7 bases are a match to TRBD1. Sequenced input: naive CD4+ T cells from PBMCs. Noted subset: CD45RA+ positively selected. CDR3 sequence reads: CASSPRGRPSDTQYF. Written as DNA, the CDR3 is TGTGCCAGCAGCCCGAGGGGGCGTCCGAGCGATACGCAGTATTTT.